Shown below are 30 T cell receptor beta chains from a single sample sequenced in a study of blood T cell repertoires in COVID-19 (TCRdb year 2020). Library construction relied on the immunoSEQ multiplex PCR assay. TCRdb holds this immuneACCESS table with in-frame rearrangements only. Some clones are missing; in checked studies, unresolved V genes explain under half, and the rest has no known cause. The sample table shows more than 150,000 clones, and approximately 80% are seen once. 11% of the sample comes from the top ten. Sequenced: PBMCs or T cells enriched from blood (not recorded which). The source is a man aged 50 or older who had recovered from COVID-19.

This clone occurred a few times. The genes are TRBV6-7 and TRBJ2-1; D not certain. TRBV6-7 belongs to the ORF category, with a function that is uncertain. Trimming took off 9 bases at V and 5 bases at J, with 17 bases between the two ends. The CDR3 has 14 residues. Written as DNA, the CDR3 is TGTGCCAGGTTAAGTTTTACAGTGGACAATGAGCAGTTCTTC. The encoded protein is CARLSFTVDNEQFF.

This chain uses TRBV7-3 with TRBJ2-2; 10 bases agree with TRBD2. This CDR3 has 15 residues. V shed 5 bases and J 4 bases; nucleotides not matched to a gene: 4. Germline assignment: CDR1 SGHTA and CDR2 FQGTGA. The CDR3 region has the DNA TGTGCCAGCAGCAGGGCTAGCGGGGGCACCGGGGAGCTGTTTTTT. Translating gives CASSRASGGTGELFF.

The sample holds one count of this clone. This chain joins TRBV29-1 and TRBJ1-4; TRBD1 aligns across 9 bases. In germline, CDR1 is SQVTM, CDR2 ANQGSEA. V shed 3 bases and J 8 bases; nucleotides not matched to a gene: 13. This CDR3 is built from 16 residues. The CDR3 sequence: CSVEETGDRETEKLFF. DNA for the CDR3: TGCAGCGTTGAGGAGACGGGGGACAGGGAGACAGAAAAACTGTTTTTT.

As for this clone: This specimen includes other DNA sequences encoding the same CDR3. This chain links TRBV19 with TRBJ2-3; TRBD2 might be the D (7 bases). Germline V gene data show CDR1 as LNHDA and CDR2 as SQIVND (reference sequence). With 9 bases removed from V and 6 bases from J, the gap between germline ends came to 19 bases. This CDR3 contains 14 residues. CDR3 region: CASRRGGDTDTQYF. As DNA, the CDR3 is TGTGCCAGCCGACGGGGAGGGGACACGGATACGCAGTATTTT. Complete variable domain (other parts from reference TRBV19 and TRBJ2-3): DGGITQSPKYLFRKEGQNVTLSCEQNLNHDAMYWYRQDPGQGLRLIYYSQIVNDFQKGDIAEGYSVSREKKESFPLTVTSAQKNPTAFYLCASRRGGDTDTQYFGPGTRLTVL.

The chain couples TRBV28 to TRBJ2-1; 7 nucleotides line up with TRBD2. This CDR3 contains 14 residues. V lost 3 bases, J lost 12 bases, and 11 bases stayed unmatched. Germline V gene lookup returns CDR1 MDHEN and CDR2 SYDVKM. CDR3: CASSLGLPTSAQFF. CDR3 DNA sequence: TGTGCCAGCAGTTTGGGACTACCTACAAGCGCGCAGTTCTTC.

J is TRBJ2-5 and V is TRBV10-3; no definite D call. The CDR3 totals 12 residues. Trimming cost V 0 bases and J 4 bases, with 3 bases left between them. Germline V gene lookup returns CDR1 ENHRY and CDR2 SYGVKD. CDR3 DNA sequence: TGTGCCATCAGTGAGTCGAGAGAGACCCAGTACTTC. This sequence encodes CAISESRETQYF.

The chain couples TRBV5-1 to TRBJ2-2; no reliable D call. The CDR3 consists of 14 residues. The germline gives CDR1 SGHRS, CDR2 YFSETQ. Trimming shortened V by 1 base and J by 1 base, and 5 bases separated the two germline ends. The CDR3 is CASSLIQNTGELFF. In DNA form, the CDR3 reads TGCGCCAGCAGCTTGATACAGAACACCGGGGAGCTGTTTTTT.

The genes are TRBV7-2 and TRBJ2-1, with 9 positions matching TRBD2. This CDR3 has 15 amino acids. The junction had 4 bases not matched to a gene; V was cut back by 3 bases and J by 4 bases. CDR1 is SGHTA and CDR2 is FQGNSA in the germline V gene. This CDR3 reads CASSLTSGTYNEQFF. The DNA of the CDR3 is TGTGCCAGCAGCTTGACTAGCGGTACATACAATGAGCAGTTCTTC.

The CDR3 region is CASSQKGSSGNTIYF. In DNA, the CDR3 is TGTGCCAGCAGCCAGAAGGGGTCCTCTGGAAACACCATATATTTT. J is TRBJ1-3 and V is TRBV3-1 (or the pseudogene TRBV3-2); D may be TRBD1 (5 bases). This CDR3 comprises 15 residues. V dropped 3 bases and J dropped 0 bases, with 9 bases sitting between them. In germline, CDR1 is LGHDT, CDR2 YNNKEL (reference sequence).

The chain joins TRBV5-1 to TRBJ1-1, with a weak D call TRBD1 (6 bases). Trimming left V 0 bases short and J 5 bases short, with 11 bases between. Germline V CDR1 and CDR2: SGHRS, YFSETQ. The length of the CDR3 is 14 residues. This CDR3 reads CASSLAGVGTEAFF. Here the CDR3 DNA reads TGCGCCAGCAGCTTGGCAGGGGTTGGGACTGAAGCTTTCTTT.

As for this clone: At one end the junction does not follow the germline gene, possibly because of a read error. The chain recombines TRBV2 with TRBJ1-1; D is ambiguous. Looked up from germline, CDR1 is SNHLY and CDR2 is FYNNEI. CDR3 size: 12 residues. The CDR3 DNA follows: TGTGCCAGCAGTGGCTCGGGAACAACTGGGCTTTTT. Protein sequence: CASSGSGTTGLF. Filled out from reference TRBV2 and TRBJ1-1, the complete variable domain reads EPEVTQTPSHQVTQMGQEVILRCVPISNHLYFYWYRQILGQKVEFLVSFYNNEISEKSEIFDDQFSVERPDGSNFTLKIRSTKLEDSAMYFCASSGSGTTGLFGQGTRLTVV.

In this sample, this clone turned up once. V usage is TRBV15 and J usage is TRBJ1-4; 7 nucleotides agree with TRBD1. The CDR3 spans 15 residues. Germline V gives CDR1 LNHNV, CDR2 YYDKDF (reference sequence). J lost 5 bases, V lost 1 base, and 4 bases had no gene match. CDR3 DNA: TGTGCCACCAGCAGAGGAGACAGGGTAAATGAAAAACTGTTTTTT. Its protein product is CATSRGDRVNEKLFF.

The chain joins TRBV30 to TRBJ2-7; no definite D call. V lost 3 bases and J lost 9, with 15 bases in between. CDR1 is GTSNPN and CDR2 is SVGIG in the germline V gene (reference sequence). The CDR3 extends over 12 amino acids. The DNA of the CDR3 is TGTGCCTGGAGAGTATCGCGGTCTCGGCAGTACTTC. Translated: CAWRVSRSRQYF.

Here the CDR3 DNA reads TGTGCCAGCAGTGATCTTCTGGGCCCGGTTAATGAGCAGTTCTTC. Residues: CASSDLLGPVNEQFF. This rearrangement joins TRBV2 to TRBJ2-1; no reliable D call. Germline values: CDR1 SNHLY, CDR2 FYNNEI. The CDR3 consists of 15 residues. V lost 3 bases, J lost 7 bases, and 16 bases lay in between.

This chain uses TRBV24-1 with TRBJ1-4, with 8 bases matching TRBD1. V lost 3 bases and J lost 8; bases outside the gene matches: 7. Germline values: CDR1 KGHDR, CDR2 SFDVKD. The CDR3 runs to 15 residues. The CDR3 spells CATSDPDRGIEKLFF. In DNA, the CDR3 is TGTGCCACCAGTGATCCAGACAGGGGAATAGAAAAACTGTTTTTT.

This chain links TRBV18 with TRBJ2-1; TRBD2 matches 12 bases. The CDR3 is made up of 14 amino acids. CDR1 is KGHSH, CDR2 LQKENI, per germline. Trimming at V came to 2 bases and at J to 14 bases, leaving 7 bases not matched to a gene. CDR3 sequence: CASSPGLAGTGEFF. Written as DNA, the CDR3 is TGTGCCAGCTCACCAGGACTAGCGGGAACGGGGGAGTTCTTC. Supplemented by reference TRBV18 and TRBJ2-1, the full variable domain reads NAGVMQNPRHLVRRRGQEARLRCSPMKGHSHVYWYRQLPEEGLKFMVYLQKENIIDESGMPKERFSAEFPKEGPSILRIQQVVRGDSAAYFCASSPGLAGTGEFFGPGTRLTVL.

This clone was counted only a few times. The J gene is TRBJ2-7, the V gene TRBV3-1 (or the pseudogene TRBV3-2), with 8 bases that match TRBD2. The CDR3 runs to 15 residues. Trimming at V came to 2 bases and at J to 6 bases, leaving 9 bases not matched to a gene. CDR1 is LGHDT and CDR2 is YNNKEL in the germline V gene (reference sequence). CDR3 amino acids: CASSQKPGGGSEQYF. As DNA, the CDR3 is TGTGCCAGCAGCCAAAAGCCCGGGGGGGGGTCCGAGCAGTACTTC.

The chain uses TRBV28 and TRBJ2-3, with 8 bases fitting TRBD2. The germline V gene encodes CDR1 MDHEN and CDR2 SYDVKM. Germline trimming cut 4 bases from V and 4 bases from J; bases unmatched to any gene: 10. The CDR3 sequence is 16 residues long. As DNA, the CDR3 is TGTGCCAGCAGTTCCCCTAGCGGGCGTGGGGCAGATACGCAGTATTTT. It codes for CASSSPSGRGADTQYF.

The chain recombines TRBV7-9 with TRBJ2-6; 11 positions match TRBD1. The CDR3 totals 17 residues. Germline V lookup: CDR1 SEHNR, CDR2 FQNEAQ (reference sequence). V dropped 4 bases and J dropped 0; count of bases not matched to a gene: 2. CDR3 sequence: CASSYGTGGSGANVLTF. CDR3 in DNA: TGTGCCAGCAGCTATGGGACAGGGGGCTCTGGGGCCAACGTCCTGACTTTC.

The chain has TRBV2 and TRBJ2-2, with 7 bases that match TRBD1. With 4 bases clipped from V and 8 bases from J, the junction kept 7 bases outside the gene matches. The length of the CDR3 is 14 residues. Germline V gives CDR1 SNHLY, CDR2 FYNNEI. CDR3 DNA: TGTGCCAGCAGTGGAACAGGGGCTAGAGGGGAGCTGTTTTTT. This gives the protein CASSGTGARGELFF. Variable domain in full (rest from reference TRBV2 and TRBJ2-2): EPEVTQTPSHQVTQMGQEVILRCVPISNHLYFYWYRQILGQKVEFLVSFYNNEISEKSEIFDDQFSVERPDGSNFTLKIRSTKLEDSAMYFCASSGTGARGELFFGEGSRLTVL.

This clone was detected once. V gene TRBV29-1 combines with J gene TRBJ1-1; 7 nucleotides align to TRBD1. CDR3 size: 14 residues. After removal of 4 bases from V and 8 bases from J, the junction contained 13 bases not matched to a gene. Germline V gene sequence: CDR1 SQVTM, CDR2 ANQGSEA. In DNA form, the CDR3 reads TGCAGCGTTGCAAGGGGGCGGCCCGCGGGAGAAGCTTTCTTT. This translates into CSVARGRPAGEAFF.

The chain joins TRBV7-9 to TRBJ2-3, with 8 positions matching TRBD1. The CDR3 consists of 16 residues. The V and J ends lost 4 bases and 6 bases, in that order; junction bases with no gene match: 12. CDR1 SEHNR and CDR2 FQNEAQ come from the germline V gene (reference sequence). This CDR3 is CASSSVLTGVEDTQYF. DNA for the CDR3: TGTGCCAGCAGCTCTGTTTTGACAGGGGTTGAGGATACGCAGTATTTT.

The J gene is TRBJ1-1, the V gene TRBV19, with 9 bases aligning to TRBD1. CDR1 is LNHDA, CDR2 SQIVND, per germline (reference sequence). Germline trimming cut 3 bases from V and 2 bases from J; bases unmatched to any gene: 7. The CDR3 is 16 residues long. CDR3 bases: TGTGCCAGTAGTATCGGGGACAGGGCGGCCAACACTGAAGCTTTCTTT. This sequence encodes CASSIGDRAANTEAFF.

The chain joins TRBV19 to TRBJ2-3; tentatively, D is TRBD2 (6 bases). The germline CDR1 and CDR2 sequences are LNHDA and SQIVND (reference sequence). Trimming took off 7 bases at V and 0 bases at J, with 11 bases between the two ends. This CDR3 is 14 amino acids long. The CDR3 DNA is TGTGCCAGTAAGGGGACTTTAAGCACAGATACGCAGTATTTT. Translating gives CASKGTLSTDTQYF.

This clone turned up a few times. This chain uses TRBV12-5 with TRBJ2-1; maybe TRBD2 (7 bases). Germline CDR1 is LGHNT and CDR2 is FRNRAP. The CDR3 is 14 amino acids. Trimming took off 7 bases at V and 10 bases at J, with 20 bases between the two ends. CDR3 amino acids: CASAIGGPSIEQFF. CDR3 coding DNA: TGTGCTAGTGCGATCGGGGGGCCCTCAATAGAGCAGTTCTTC.

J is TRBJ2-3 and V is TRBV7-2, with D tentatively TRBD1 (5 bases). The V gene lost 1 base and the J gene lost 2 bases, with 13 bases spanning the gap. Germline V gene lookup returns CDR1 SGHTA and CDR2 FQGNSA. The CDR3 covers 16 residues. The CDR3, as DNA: TGTGCCAGCAGCTTAGTTGGGCAGGGCTACACAGATACGCAGTATTTT. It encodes CASSLVGQGYTDTQYF.

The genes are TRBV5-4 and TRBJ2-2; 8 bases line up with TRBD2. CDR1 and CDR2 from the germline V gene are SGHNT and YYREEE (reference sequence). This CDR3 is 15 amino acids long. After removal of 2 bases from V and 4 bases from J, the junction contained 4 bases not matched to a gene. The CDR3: CASSLAGVVTGELFF. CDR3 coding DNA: TGTGCCAGCAGCTTAGCGGGAGTGGTCACCGGGGAGCTGTTTTTT.

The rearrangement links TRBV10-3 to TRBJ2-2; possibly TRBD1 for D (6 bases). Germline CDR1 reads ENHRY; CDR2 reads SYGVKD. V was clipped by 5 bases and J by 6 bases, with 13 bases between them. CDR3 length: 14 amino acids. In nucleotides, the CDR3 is TGTGCCATCAGTACAGGGAACTTACCCGGGGAGCTGTTTTTT. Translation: CAISTGNLPGELFF.

CDR3 nucleotide sequence: TGCGCCAGCAGTCGTTTACAGGGAACCTACGAGCAGTACTTC. Translated: CASSRLQGTYEQYF. The chain links TRBV23-1 to TRBJ2-7; a possible D gene is TRBD1 (6 bases). TRBV23-1 is classed as an ORF, of uncertain function. Between the trimmed V and J ends, which lost 4 bases and 2 bases, there was a span of 12 bases. CDR3 length equals 14 residues.

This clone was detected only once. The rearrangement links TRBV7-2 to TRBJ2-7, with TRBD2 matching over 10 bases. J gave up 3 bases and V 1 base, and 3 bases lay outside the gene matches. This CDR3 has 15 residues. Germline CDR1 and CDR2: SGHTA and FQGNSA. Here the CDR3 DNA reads TGTGCCAGCAGCTTAGAAGCGGGGGGGATCTACGAGCAGTACTTC. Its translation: CASSLEAGGIYEQYF.